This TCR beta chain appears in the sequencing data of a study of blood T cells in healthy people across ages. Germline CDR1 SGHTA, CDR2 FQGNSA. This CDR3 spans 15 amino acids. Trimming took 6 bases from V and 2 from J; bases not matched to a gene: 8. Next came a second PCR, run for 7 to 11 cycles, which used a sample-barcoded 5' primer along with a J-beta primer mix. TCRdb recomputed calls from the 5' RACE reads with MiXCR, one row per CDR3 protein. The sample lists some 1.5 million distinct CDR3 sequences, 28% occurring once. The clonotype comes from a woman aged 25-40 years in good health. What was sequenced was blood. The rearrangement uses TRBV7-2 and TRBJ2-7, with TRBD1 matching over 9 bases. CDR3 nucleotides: TGTGCCAGCAGGGGGTGGGACAGGGCCCCCTACGAGCAGTACTTC. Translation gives CASRGWDRAPYEQYF.